This T cell receptor beta chain came from a study of control samples from healthy donors and cancer patients. In its sample, this clone was seen once. This table comes from immunoSEQ multiplex PCR, and its TCRdb copy is limited to in-frame clones, with some not included. Among 65,000 to 90,000 clones listed, roughly 86% were seen once. V lost 4 bases and J lost 0, with 8 bases in between. This CDR3 spans 13 amino acids. Germline-derived CDR1 and CDR2 are SGHNT and YYREEE (reference sequence). The V call is TRBV5-4, the J call TRBJ2-7; D unclear. Sequenced sample: blood. The source is a man aged 45-65 years in good health. The CDR3 sequence: CASSPSPSYEQYF. Written as DNA, the CDR3 is TGTGCCAGCAGCCCTTCTCCCTCCTACGAGCAGTACTTC.